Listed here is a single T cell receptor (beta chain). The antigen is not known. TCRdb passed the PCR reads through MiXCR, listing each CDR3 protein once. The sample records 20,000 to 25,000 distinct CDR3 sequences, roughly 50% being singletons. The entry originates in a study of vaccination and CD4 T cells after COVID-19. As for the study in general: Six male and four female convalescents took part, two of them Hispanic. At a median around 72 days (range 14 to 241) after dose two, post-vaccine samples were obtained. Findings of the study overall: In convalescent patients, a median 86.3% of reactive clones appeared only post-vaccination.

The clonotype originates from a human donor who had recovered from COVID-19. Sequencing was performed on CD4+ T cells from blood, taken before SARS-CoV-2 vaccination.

The CDR3 bases are TGTGCCAGCAGTCGCCCCGGAGGCAATCAGCCCCAGCATTTT. The encoded protein is CASSRPGGNQPQHF. The chain employs TRBV6-1 and TRBJ1-5; D gene ambiguous. Trimming shortened V by 5 bases and J by 2 bases, and 10 bases separated the two germline ends. The CDR3 sequence is 14 residues long. Germline values: CDR1 MNHNS, CDR2 SASEGT.